These T cell receptor beta chains were read from a single sample in a study of neoadjuvant anti-PD-1 for oral cavity cancer. Assay: immunoSEQ multiplex PCR; the TCRdb copy retains only in-frame clones and omits some. The sample has around 81,000 clones; about four fifths are singletons. Material: PBMCs, obtained before nivolumab (anti-PD-1) treatment. The receptors shown here come from a person aged 40 to 85 with oral cavity squamous cell carcinoma. Each CDR3 is given with its conserved first and last residue. Fields, in order: V gene, clone size, J gene, D gene, CDR3 length, CDR3 protein, CDR3 DNA. D genes are given only for firm matches. Clone size is shown for a subset of rows, as once, few, many or a class of expanded clone.

>TRBV4-1|.|TRBJ2-7|TRBD2|15
CASSQVGLAGGEQYF
TGCGCCAGCAGCCAAGTGGGACTAGCGGGAGGCGAGCAGTACTTC
>TRBV7-6|.|TRBJ1-1|.|13
CASSLGVETEAFF
TGTGCCAGCAGCTTAGGAGTTGAAACTGAAGCTTTCTTT
>TRBV6-1|.|TRBJ1-5|TRBD1|14
CASSEGTAHQPQHF
TGTGCCAGCAGTGAGGGGACAGCTCATCAGCCCCAGCATTTT
>TRBV7-2|few|TRBJ2-2|.|12
CASNHGTGELFF
TGTGCCAGCAACCATGGGACCGGGGAGCTGTTTTTT
>TRBV14|.|TRBJ2-3|TRBD2|15
CASSLTSGSTDTQYF
TGTGCCAGCAGCCTAACTAGCGGGAGTACAGATACGCAGTATTTT
>TRBV4-2|.|TRBJ1-2|.|17
CASSQDRDTGGRLDYTF
TGTGCCAGCAGCCAAGATCGGGACACCGGGGGGAGGTTGGACTACACCTTC
>TRBV19|.|TRBJ2-2|TRBD1|14
CASSTGGSTGELFF
TGTGCCAGTAGCACAGGGGGAAGCACCGGGGAGCTGTTTTTT
>TRBV27|.|TRBJ1-5|.|13
CATSGRVGQPQHF
TGTGCCACCAGTGGACGGGTCGGTCAGCCCCAGCATTTT
>TRBV28|.|TRBJ1-5|.|14
CASSRNGGHQPQHF
TGTGCCAGCAGTCGCAACGGGGGCCATCAGCCCCAGCATTTT
>TRBV29-1|once|TRBJ2-2|TRBD1|14
CSATGTGSPGELFF
TGCAGCGCCACCGGGACAGGGTCCCCCGGGGAGCTGTTTTTT
>TRBV19|many|TRBJ2-5|.|13
CASSIRTQETQYF
TGTGCCAGTAGTATTCGGACCCAAGAGACCCAGTACTTC
>TRBV15|.|TRBJ1-1|TRBD1|13
CATSSTGVAEAFF
TGTGCCACCAGCAGCACAGGGGTCGCTGAAGCTTTCTTT
>TRBV6-1|once|TRBJ2-5|.|15
CASSGRTRSQETQYF
TGTGCCAGCAGTGGACGGACAAGATCGCAAGAGACCCAGTACTTC
>TRBV6-5|.|TRBJ1-2|TRBD1|15
CASRPGGGQTKGYTF
TGTGCCAGCAGGCCGGGGGGGGGACAGACGAAAGGCTACACCTTC
>TRBV30|.|TRBJ2-1|.|13
CAWSVRWGHEQFF
TGTGCCTGGAGTGTACGGTGGGGCCATGAGCAGTTCTTC
>TRBV5-1|.|TRBJ2-7|.|13
CASSLEGHQEQYF
TGCGCCAGCAGCTTGGAGGGACATCAGGAGCAGTACTTC
>TRBV14|.|TRBJ1-2|.|13
CASSHFREGGYTF
TGTGCCAGCAGCCATTTCCGGGAAGGAGGCTACACCTTC
>TRBV27|.|TRBJ1-1|.|15
CASRKGRGEATEAFF
TGTGCCAGCCGAAAAGGGCGGGGTGAGGCCACTGAAGCTTTCTTT
>TRBV13|.|TRBJ2-6|.|14
CASSAGSGANVLTF
TGTGCCAGCAGCGCAGGCTCTGGGGCCAACGTCCTGACTTTC
>TRBV10-2|.|TRBJ2-1|.|14
CASSESGIRNEQFF
TGCGCCAGCAGTGAGTCCGGGATCAGGAATGAGCAGTTCTTC
>TRBV6-1|once|TRBJ2-3|.|12
CASSGQRDTQYF
TGTGCCAGCAGTGGCCAGCGAGATACGCAGTATTTT
>TRBV6-6|.|TRBJ1-2|TRBD1|16
CASTPDRGRFDYGYTF
TGTGCCAGCACCCCAGACAGGGGGCGTTTCGACTATGGCTACACCTTC
>TRBV10-3|once|TRBJ2-1|.|12
CAIRGPYNEQFF
TGTGCCATCAGGGGACCCTACAATGAGCAGTTCTTC
>TRBV9|.|TRBJ1-1|.|14
CASSALGRITEAFF
TGTGCCAGCAGCGCCCTAGGTAGGATAACTGAAGCTTTCTTT
>TRBV7-8|.|TRBJ2-1|.|17
CASSLAWGQGRLREQFF
TGTGCCAGCAGCTTAGCCTGGGGCCAGGGGCGTCTAAGGGAGCAGTTCTTC
>TRBV30|.|TRBJ1-5|.|14
CAWSEAGNSQPQHF
TGTGCCTGGAGTGAGGCAGGGAATAGTCAGCCCCAGCATTTT
>TRBV27|.|TRBJ2-2|TRBD2|16
CASSLGSGGVTGELFF
TGTGCCAGCAGTTTAGGGTCGGGAGGGGTCACCGGGGAGCTGTTTTTT
>TRBV19|.|TRBJ2-2|.|18
CASSIDRSSNGPSGELFF
TGTGCCAGTAGTATAGATAGATCGAGCAATGGCCCCTCCGGGGAGCTGTTTTTT
>TRBV7-2|.|TRBJ1-1|.|14
CASTSGLTNTEAFF
TGTGCCAGCACCTCGGGACTGACGAACACTGAAGCTTTCTTT
>TRBV9|.|TRBJ1-1|.|15
CASSAGGGPNTEAFF
TGTGCCAGCAGCGCCGGAGGGGGTCCGAACACTGAAGCTTTCTTT
>TRBV6-6|.|TRBJ1-5|.|13
CASTVGDINPQHF
TGTGCCAGCACGGTGGGTGATATCAATCCCCAGCATTTT
>TRBV6-5|.|TRBJ1-4|.|15
CASSAQGTQREKLFF
TGTGCCAGCAGTGCCCAGGGTACCCAGCGGGAAAAACTGTTTTTT
>TRBV7-3|.|TRBJ2-7|.|14
CASSLKGALGEQYF
TGTGCCAGCAGCTTAAAAGGGGCCTTGGGGGAGCAGTACTTC
>TRBV15|.|TRBJ2-7|TRBD1|15
CATSRKTGDWGEQYF
TGTGCCACCAGCCGGAAGACAGGGGACTGGGGCGAGCAGTACTTC
>TRBV7-2|.|TRBJ2-4|TRBD1|15
CASSLVVGGVGIQYF
TGTGCCAGCAGCTTAGTCGTAGGGGGCGTAGGCATTCAGTACTTC
>TRBV5-1|.|TRBJ1-2|.|16
CASRPGGNDRNYGYTF
TGCGCCAGCAGGCCAGGAGGGAATGACAGGAACTATGGCTACACCTTC
>TRBV10-2|.|TRBJ2-7|.|13
CASSRGDGYEQYF
TGCGCCAGCTCCAGGGGGGACGGTTACGAGCAGTACTTC
>TRBV7-9|.|TRBJ2-7|TRBD1|15
CASSLEVQGSYEQYF
TGTGCCAGCAGCTTAGAAGTACAGGGGAGTTACGAGCAGTACTTC
>TRBV28|.|TRBJ1-1|.|14
CASTLRGGWTEAFF
TGTGCCAGCACTTTACGGGGTGGATGGACTGAAGCTTTCTTT
>TRBV2|.|TRBJ2-7|.|11
CASRALDEQYF
TGTGCCAGCAGGGCCCTGGACGAGCAGTACTTC
>TRBV7-9|.|TRBJ1-5|.|14
CASSLGGRNQPQHF
TGTGCCAGCAGCTTGGGGGGCCGCAATCAGCCCCAGCATTTT
>TRBV11-2|few|TRBJ2-1|TRBD2|15
CASSHSGRDYNEQFF
TGTGCCAGCAGCCATAGCGGGAGGGACTACAATGAGCAGTTCTTC
>TRBV5-1|.|TRBJ1-5|.|15
CASSPSGYSNQPQHF
TGCGCCAGCAGCCCCTCGGGGTATAGCAATCAGCCCCAGCATTTT
>TRBV5-5|.|TRBJ1-1|.|15
CASSLLATKNTEAFF
TGTGCCAGCAGCTTGTTGGCGACTAAGAACACTGAAGCTTTCTTT
>TRBV9|.|TRBJ2-6|.|14
CASSDPSGANVLTF
TGTGCCAGCAGCGACCCCTCTGGGGCCAACGTCCTGACTTTC
>TRBV5-1|.|TRBJ2-3|TRBD1|16
CASSLGGQGITDTQYF
TGCGCCAGCAGCTTGGGGGGACAGGGGATCACAGATACGCAGTATTTT
>TRBV5-6|.|TRBJ1-3|.|15
CASSLRGYSGNTIYF
TGTGCCAGCAGCTTGCGGGGTTACTCTGGAAACACCATATATTTT
>TRBV6-5|once|TRBJ2-3|.|12
CASSTGTDTQYF
TGTGCCAGCAGTACGGGGACAGATACGCAGTATTTT
>TRBV2|few|TRBJ2-7|.|14
CASTLGTISYEQYF
TGTGCCAGCACCCTGGGGACGATTTCCTACGAGCAGTACTTC
>TRBV5-1|.|TRBJ2-5|TRBD1|14
CASSLGTGQETQYF
TGCGCCAGCAGCTTGGGGACAGGGCAAGAGACCCAGTACTTC
>TRBV29-1|once|TRBJ1-5|TRBD1|15
CSVVQGAGGNQPQHF
TGCAGCGTGGTACAGGGGGCGGGTGGCAATCAGCCCCAGCATTTT
>TRBV11-2|.|TRBJ2-7|TRBD2|17
CASSPRLSGRAVHEQYF
TGTGCCAGCAGCCCGAGACTCAGCGGGAGGGCCGTCCACGAGCAGTACTTC
>TRBV5-1|.|TRBJ2-6|TRBD1|18
CASSFGQGLISGANVLTF
TGCGCCAGCAGCTTTGGACAGGGTCTAATCTCTGGGGCCAACGTCCTGACTTTC
>TRBV7-9|.|TRBJ2-2|TRBD2|16
CASSQLAGGNTGELFF
TGTGCCAGCAGCCAATTAGCGGGAGGGAACACCGGGGAGCTGTTTTTT
>TRBV28|.|TRBJ1-1|TRBD1|17
CASRNRDRAYTNTEAFF
TGTGCCAGCAGGAACCGGGACAGGGCCTATACGAACACTGAAGCTTTCTTT